Listed below are T cell receptor beta chains from one sample, sequenced in a study of blood T cell repertoires in COVID-19. Sequenced by immunoSEQ multiplex PCR; TCRdb stores in-frame clones only, minus some. The sample yields under 85,000 clones, roughly 89% seen once. Sample: peripheral blood. The receptors stem from a woman aged 80 or over with active or convalescent COVID-19. CDR3s include the opening cysteine and the closing phenylalanine or tryptophan. Fields, in order: D gene, clone size, V gene, J gene, CDR3 protein, CDR3 DNA. A D gene is named only where the DNA matches it firmly. The listing skips clone size in some rows; elsewhere it reads once, few, many or a size class.

>TRBD2|NA|TRBV5-1|TRBJ2-1
CASSSSGSSYNEQFF
TGCGCCAGCAGCTCTAGCGGGAGTTCCTACAATGAGCAGTTCTTC
>TRBD1|NA|TRBV9|TRBJ2-7
CASSFHATGGSEQYF
TGTGCCAGCAGCTTCCACGCGACAGGGGGCTCCGAGCAGTACTTC
>NA|NA|TRBV19|TRBJ1-4
CASSTEGATNEKLFF
TGTGCCAGTAGTACCGAGGGTGCAACTAATGAAAAACTGTTTTTT
>TRBD1|few|TRBV7-2|TRBJ1-1
CASSQGSRGRTEAFF
TGTGCCAGCAGCCAAGGGTCGAGGGGGCGGACTGAAGCTTTCTTT
>NA|NA|TRBV6-5|TRBJ1-2
CASSYRRGGYGYTF
TGTGCCAGCAGTTACCGGAGGGGAGGCTATGGCTACACCTTC
>TRBD2|NA|TRBV24-1|TRBJ2-1
CATSDLGLAGDNEQFF
TGTGCCACCAGTGATTTGGGACTAGCGGGCGACAATGAGCAGTTCTTC
>NA|NA|TRBV5-1|TRBJ1-6
CASSRQENSPLHF
TGCGCCAGCAGCCGACAGGAGAATTCACCCCTCCACTTT
>TRBD2|once|TRBV3-1/TRBV3-2|TRBJ2-7
CASSQGLAAYEQYF
TGTGCCAGCAGCCAGGGACTAGCGGCCTACGAGCAGTACTTC
>NA|NA|TRBV5-8|TRBJ1-3
CASSLRGTIYF
TGTGCCAGCAGCTTGCGAGGCACCATATATTTT
>NA|NA|TRBV27|TRBJ2-6
CASSPNPPTPSSGANVLTF
TGTGCCAGCAGTCCAAATCCCCCGACACCCAGCTCTGGGGCCAACGTCCTGACTTTC
>TRBD1|NA|TRBV2|TRBJ2-1
CASSAEQGASYNEQFF
TGTGCCAGCAGTGCAGAACAGGGGGCATCCTACAATGAGCAGTTCTTC
>NA|NA|TRBV7-2|TRBJ2-7
CASSLRRGYEQYF
TGTGCCAGCAGCTTACGGCGGGGCTACGAGCAGTACTTC
>NA|NA|TRBV2|TRBJ1-2
CASSSNPQGSYGYTF
TGTGCCAGCAGTTCGAACCCTCAGGGAAGCTATGGCTACACCTTC
>TRBD2|NA|TRBV6-5|TRBJ2-3
CASSTIAGGRDTQYF
TGTGCCAGCAGCACCATAGCGGGAGGGAGGGATACGCAGTATTTT
>NA|NA|TRBV5-5|TRBJ1-6
CASSFRGSSYNSPLHF
TGTGCCAGCAGCTTCCGGGGGAGCTCCTATAATTCACCCCTCCACTTT
>NA|NA|TRBV9|TRBJ1-5
CASSVDGTGQPQHF
TGTGCCAGCAGCGTAGATGGTACCGGTCAGCCCCAGCATTTT
>TRBD1|NA|TRBV5-1|TRBJ2-7
CASSSPGQGTYEQYF
TGCGCCAGCAGCTCCCCGGGACAGGGCACCTACGAGCAGTACTTC
>TRBD1|few|TRBV28|TRBJ2-5
CASSSPKGQGRETQYF
TGTGCCAGCAGTTCGCCCAAGGGACAGGGAAGAGAGACCCAGTACTTC
>NA|NA|TRBV5-8|TRBJ1-1
CASSLGQMNTEAFF
TGTGCCAGCAGCTTGGGACAGATGAACACTGAAGCTTTCTTT
>TRBD1|NA|TRBV6-1|TRBJ1-2
CASSEAGQGPGYTF
TGTGCCAGCAGTGAAGCGGGACAGGGGCCTGGCTACACCTTC
>TRBD1|NA|TRBV5-6|TRBJ2-5
CASSPGQGETQYF
TGTGCCAGCAGCCCCGGACAGGGGGAGACCCAGTACTTC
>NA|NA|TRBV6-6|TRBJ2-5
CASSDGQKETQYF
TGTGCCAGCAGTGATGGACAGAAAGAGACCCAGTACTTC